The clone carrying this TCR beta chain was counted a single time. These data come from a study of blood T cell repertoires in COVID-19. Study overall: T cells, B-cell-depleted T cells, or PBMCs supplied cDNA or gDNA.

Germline CDR1 and CDR2: SGHRS and YFSETQ. The length of the CDR3 is 15 residues. Trimming cost V 4 bases and J 4 bases; bases outside gene matches: 10. This table comes from immunoSEQ multiplex PCR, and its TCRdb copy is limited to in-frame clones, with some not included. The table includes approximately 100,000 clones, roughly 85% detected once. The rearrangement uses TRBV5-1 and TRBJ1-2; TRBD1 matches at 7 bases. This clonotype was obtained from a woman aged 65 to 85 with active or convalescent COVID-19. Sequencing input: peripheral blood. For the CDR3, the DNA is TGCGCCAGCAGCCCCGGTGGAGGGGGCCTCTATGGCTACACCTTC. Its protein product is CASSPGGGGLYGYTF.